The sequence of this TCR beta chain was determined in a study of CD8 T cells in Susac syndrome. Matched for age and sex, the controls were healthy donors. TEMRA cells were enriched by FACS, while CD8+ and CD4+ T cells were obtained through a negative isolation that was performed magnetically. Germline V CDR1 and CDR2: DFQATT, SNEGSKA (reference sequence). There are 14 residues in the CDR3. Germline trimming cut 3 bases from V and 10 bases from J; bases unmatched to any gene: 10. When the RNA was reverse transcribed, random hexamers were used with an input of about 0.5 to 1 ug. Across 54 Vbeta and 13 Jbeta, TCR beta CDR3 was amplified with immunoSEQ multiplex PCR. Each CDR3 protein gets one entry after TCRdb re-called the immunoSEQ multiplex PCR reads with MiXCR. This sample has about 160,000 distinct CDR3 sequences, with roughly 94% found just once.

Input material: CD4+ T cells from PBMCs. This sequence joins TRBV20-1 and TRBJ2-1, with 9 nucleotides matching TRBD2. The TCR was taken from a human donor in good health. CDR3 bases: TGCAGTGCTAGTAAAGCTAGCGGGACAGTAGAGCAGTTCTTC. Its protein product is CSASKASGTVEQFF.